This T cell receptor beta chain derives from a study of shared clonotypes between healthy human individuals (dated by TCRdb to between 2020 and 2021). Regarding the complete study: A couple of women and a few men aged 18 to 49 years were included in the cohort. To estimate repertoire size and how much clonotypes are shared between individuals, the study performed deep sequencing of blood TCR repertoires from roughly five healthy adults. Per donor, leukapheresis produced somewhere between about 0.8 and 9.5 billion PBMCs. To increase sequencing depth and limit assay-specific biases, different laboratories used diverse techniques to prepare libraries and sequence TCR repertoires. For each donor, three plates each were used for CD4 naive and CD4 memory, two plates were used for CD8 naive, and one plate was used for CD8 memory.

Study-wide findings and limitations: Because the study included only a small number of donors, the genetic and exposure-history diversity represented was limited. When several donors were compared, the shared fraction of clonotypes was about 5.5% for naive CD4, around 3.6% for naive CD8, 2.3% for memory CD4, and less than 0.5% for memory CD8. Incomplete sequencing was indicated by rarefaction of sorted-subset datasets, despite the large sequencing depth. Clonotypes shared by all four sorted-subset donors showed higher generation probabilities than non-shared clonotypes. Pairwise subsampling led to the expectation that sequencing depth would affect the degree of clonotype sharing among donors. Sampling was limited to blood, and TCR repertoires in tissue likely differ from TCR repertoires in blood. Estimated clonotype richness was generally larger for naive than for memory subsets.

Details on this clone: Its specific antigen is unknown. No per-base quality is available; no much larger clone lies one base away.

The donors were healthy, HIV-negative adults who had no recently reported acute infections or vaccinations. All donors were Caucasian adults living in Nashville, Tennessee, USA. CD4+ T cells were enriched by magnetic negative selection; naive cells were then positively selected on CD45RA, and the negative fraction formed the memory subset. Blood was obtained by leukapheresis, after which PBMCs were separated by Ficoll-Histopaque density gradient centrifugation and cryopreserved in liquid nitrogen vapor phase. Analytical flow cytometry was used to check the purity and quantity of each magnetically sorted T cell population. Genomic DNA was isolated from each sorted fraction and quantified by UV absorbance on a Nanodrop 2000c. In the germline V gene (reference sequence), CDR1 corresponds to SGHNT and CDR2 to YYREEE. The CDR3 runs 14 amino acids, cysteine and phenylalanine included. The only DNA kept is the CDR3, 42 bases in frame from the first base. V loses 4 bases at its end and J loses 7 bases; junction bases beyond the gene matches: 8.

TCR CDR3 regions were amplified from genomic DNA by multiplex PCR using the deep immunoSEQ assay. For each cell subset, the extracted genomic DNA was distributed evenly across all wells of several immunoSEQ 96-well plates, and each plate served as one replicate. For sorted subsets, about 0.2 ug genomic DNA, equal to about 30,000 T cell genomes, was loaded into each replicate PCR. The purified libraries were quantified using a Qubit 3.0 fluorometer, sized with a Bioanalyzer 2100, and then quantified again using the KAPA Library Quantification kit. Every immunoSEQ 96-well plate was sequenced on a separate single-read 150-cycle Illumina NextSeq 550 flow cell. The authors processed their data as follows. Because the immunoSEQ output included only junctional sequences and no quality scores, the filtering could not be the same as the filtering used for full-length reads. To assign V/J genes and CDR3, sequences were annotated against IMGT germline references using PyIR, a Python wrapper for IgBLAST v1.9. Reads with weak V/J assignments (E-value above 1e-6), missing CDR3, stop codons, out-of-frame junctions, or ambiguous translated residues were removed. V3J clonotypes were defined by identical inferred V gene, J gene, and CDR3 amino acid sequence. Percentage overlap between repertoires was computed as shared unique clonotypes divided by the size of the smaller repertoire. Repertoire richness was assessed with RTK rarefaction, the Chao1 estimator, and Recon v2.1 estimates of unobserved clonotypes. For all TCRbeta clonotypes obtained by the gDNA method from a few donors, generation probabilities were computed with OLGA. TCRdb limited this immuneACCESS table to in-frame rearrangements with V and J called. A share of clones is missing; checked studies link under half to unresolved V genes, and the rest is unexplained. The DNA was the basis for D and trimming; V, J and clone size are from that table. For this sample the table gives millions of clones, of which 85% to 95% were detected only once. The top ten clones comprise 0.1% to 0.15% of the sample.

The chain is assembled from TRBV5-4 and TRBJ2-5; 9 bases in between match TRBD2. The TCR comes from a man aged 18-30 years in good health. Sequencing was performed on naive CD4+ T cells sorted from blood. In the paper's terms, the cell subset or site label means: CD45RA+ positively selected. The sequenced DNA: TGTGCCAGCAGCCCTGCAGCGGGGGGCACGACCCAGTACTTC. Translated, it reads CASSPAAGGTTQYF.